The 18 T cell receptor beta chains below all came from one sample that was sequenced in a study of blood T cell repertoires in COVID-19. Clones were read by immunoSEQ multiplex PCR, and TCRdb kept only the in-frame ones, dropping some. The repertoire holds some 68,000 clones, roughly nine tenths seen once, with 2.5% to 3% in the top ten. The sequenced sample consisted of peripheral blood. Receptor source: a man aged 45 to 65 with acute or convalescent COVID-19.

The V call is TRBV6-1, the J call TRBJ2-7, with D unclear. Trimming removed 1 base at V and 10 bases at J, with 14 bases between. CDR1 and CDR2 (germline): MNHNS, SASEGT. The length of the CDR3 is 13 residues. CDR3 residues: CASSEDWVYSQYF. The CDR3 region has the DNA TGTGCCAGCAGTGAAGATTGGGTCTACAGTCAGTACTTC.

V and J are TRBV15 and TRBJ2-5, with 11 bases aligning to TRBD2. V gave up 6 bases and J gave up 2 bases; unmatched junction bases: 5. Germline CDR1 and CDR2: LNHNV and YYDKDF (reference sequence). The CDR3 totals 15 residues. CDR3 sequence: CATSLAGGLQETQYF. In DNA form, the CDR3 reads TGTGCCACCAGTTTAGCGGGAGGGCTACAAGAGACCCAGTACTTC.

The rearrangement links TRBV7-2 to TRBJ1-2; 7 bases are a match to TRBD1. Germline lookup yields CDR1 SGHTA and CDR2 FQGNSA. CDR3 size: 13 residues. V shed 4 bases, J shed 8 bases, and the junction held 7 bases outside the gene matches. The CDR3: CASSSGQEDGYTF. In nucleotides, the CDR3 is TGTGCCAGCAGCTCCGGACAGGAGGACGGCTACACCTTC.

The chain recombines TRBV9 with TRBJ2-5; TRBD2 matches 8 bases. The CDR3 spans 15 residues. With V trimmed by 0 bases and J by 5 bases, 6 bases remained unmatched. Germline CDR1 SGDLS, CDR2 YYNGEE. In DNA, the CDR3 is TGTGCCAGCAGCGTAGAGGGCGGGAGGAGCGAGACCCAGTACTTC. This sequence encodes CASSVEGGRSETQYF.

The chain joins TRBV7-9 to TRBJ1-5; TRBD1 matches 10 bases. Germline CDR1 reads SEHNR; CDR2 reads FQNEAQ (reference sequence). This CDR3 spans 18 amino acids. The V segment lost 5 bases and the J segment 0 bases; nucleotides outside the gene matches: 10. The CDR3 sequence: CASSPSGQGLFSNQPQHF. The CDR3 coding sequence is TGTGCCAGCAGCCCTTCGGGACAGGGGCTTTTTAGCAATCAGCCCCAGCATTTT.

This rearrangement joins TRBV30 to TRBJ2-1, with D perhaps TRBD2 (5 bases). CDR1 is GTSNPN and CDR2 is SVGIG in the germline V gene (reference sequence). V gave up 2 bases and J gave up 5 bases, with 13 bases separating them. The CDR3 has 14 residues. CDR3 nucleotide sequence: TGTGCCTGGAGTAGGCTAGCTTTAGACAATGAGCAGTTCTTC. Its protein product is CAWSRLALDNEQFF.

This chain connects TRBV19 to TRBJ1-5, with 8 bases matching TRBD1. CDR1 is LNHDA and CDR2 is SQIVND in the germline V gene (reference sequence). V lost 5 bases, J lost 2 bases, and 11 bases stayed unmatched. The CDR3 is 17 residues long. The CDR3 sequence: CASSPGQGEPRNQPQHF. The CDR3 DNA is TGTGCCAGTAGTCCTGGACAGGGTGAACCGCGCAATCAGCCCCAGCATTTT.

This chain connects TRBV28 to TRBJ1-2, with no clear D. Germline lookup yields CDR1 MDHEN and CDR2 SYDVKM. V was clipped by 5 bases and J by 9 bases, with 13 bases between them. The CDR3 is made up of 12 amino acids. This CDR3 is CASSPPDKSYTF. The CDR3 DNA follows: TGTGCCAGCAGTCCCCCAGATAAAAGCTACACCTTC.

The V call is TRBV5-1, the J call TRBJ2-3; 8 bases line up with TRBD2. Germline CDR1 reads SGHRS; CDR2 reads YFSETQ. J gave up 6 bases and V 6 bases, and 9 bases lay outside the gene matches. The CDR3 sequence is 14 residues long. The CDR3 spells CASTPGGGGDTQYF. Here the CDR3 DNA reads TGCGCCAGCACCCCGGGGGGGGGCGGTGATACGCAGTATTTT.

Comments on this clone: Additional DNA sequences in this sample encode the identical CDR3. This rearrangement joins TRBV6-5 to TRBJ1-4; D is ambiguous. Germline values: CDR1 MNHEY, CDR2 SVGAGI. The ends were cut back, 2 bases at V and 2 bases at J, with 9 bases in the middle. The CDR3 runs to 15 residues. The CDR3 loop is CASSYEGATNEKLFF. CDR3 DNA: TGTGCCAGCAGTTACGAGGGTGCGACTAATGAAAAACTGTTTTTT.

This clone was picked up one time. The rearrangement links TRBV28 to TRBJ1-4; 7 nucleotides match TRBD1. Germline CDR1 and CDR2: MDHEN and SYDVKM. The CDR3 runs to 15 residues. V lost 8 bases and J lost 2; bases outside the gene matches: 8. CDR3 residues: CASDPGGETNEKLFF. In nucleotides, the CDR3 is TGTGCCAGCGATCCAGGGGGTGAGACTAATGAAAAACTGTTTTTT. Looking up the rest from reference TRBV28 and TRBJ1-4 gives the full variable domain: DVKVTQSSRYLVKRTGEKVFLECVQDMDHENMFWYRQDPGLGLRLIYFSYDVKMKEKGDIPEGYSVSREKKERFSLILESASTNQTSMYLCASDPGGETNEKLFFGSGTQLSVL.

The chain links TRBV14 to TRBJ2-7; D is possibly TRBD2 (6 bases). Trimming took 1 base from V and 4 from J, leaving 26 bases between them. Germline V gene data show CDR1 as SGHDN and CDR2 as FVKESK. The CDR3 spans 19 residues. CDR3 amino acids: CASSQGASAQPIPIYEQYF. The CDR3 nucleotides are TGTGCCAGCAGCCAAGGGGCTAGCGCCCAACCGATCCCAATTTACGAGCAGTACTTC.

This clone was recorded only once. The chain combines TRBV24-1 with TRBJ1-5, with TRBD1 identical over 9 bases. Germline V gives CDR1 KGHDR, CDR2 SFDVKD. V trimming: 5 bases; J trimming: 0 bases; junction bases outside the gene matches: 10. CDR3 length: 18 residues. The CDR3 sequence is CATSARPGTGYSNQPQHF. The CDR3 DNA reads TGTGCCACCAGTGCTCGTCCCGGGACAGGGTATAGCAATCAGCCCCAGCATTTT.

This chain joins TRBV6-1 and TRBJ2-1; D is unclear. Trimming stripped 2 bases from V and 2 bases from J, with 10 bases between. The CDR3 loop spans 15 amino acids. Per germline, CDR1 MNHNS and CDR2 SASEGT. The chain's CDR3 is CASSEPGYTYNEQFF. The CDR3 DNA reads TGTGCCAGCAGTGAACCAGGATACACCTACAATGAGCAGTTCTTC.

CDR3 sequence (DNA): TGTGCCAGCAGTTCCCATTGGCTAGCGGGAGGGCCGAACACCGGGGAGCTGTTTTTT. This sequence encodes CASSSHWLAGGPNTGELFF. The chain couples TRBV28 to TRBJ2-2; TRBD2 matches at 12 bases. Germline CDR1 reads MDHEN; CDR2 reads SYDVKM. The CDR3 is 19 amino acids. The V segment lost 4 bases and the J segment 0 bases; nucleotides outside the gene matches: 9.

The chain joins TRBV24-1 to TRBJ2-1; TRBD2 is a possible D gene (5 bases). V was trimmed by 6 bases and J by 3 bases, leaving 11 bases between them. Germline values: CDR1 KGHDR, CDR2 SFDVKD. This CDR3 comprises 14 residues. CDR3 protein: CATSLGGGYNEQFF. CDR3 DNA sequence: TGTGCCACCAGTTTAGGCGGAGGCTACAATGAGCAGTTCTTC.

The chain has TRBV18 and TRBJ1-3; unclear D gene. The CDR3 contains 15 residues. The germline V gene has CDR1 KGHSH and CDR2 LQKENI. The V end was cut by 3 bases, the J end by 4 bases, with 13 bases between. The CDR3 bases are TGTGCCAGCTCACCTGCCGACATAGGAGGAAACACCATATATTTT. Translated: CASSPADIGGNTIYF.

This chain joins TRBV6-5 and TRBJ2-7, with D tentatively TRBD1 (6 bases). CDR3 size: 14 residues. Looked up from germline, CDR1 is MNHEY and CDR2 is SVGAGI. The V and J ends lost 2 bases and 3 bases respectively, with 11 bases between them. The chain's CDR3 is CASSYVARGYEQYF. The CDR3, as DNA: TGTGCCAGCAGTTACGTGGCCAGGGGCTACGAGCAGTACTTC.